This T cell receptor beta chain was recovered during a study of PD-1 blockade in classical Hodgkin lymphoma. Findings and limits, study-wide: Possible causes of repertoire differences, disease activity or prior therapy, remain undefined.

This CDR3 spans 15 amino acids. V gave up 8 bases and J gave up 3 bases, with 19 bases separating them. Germline V lookup: CDR1 LNHDA, CDR2 SQIVND (reference sequence). The time point here: newly diagnosed, previously untreated cHL patient sample. Investigators turned to newly diagnosed, untreated classical Hodgkin lymphoma PBMCs for comparison. Clones were sequenced by immunoSEQ multiplex PCR, and TCRdb holds only the in-frame ones, with some missing. The data hold tens of thousands of clones, with approximately 90% observed a single time. Notes on this clone: The antigen remains undetermined.

The J gene is TRBJ1-2, the V gene TRBV19, with D maybe TRBD1 (5 bases). Sequences were obtained from peripheral blood mononuclear cells (PBMCs). This receptor was identified in a human donor with classical Hodgkin lymphoma. CDR3 sequence (DNA): TGTGCCAGTTCTGGAGATCGGTTAGGGGACTATGGCTACACCTTC. It yields the protein CASSGDRLGDYGYTF.